This entry features one TCR beta chain sequence. The data were taken from a study of control samples from healthy donors and cancer patients. Germline lookup yields CDR1 KGHDR and CDR2 SFDVKD. The CDR3 loop spans 18 amino acids. Trimming cost V 3 bases and J 3 bases, with 19 bases left between them. This table comes from immunoSEQ multiplex PCR, and its TCRdb copy is limited to in-frame clones, with some not included. The sample shows 150,000 to 200,000 clones, 94% of them seen only once. This chain links TRBV24-1 with TRBJ2-2; D uncertain. The sequence was collected from a woman aged 18-29 years in good health. Sequencing was performed on blood. The CDR3 DNA reads as TGTGCCACCAGTGATATTTCCTCGACTCCTTACCACACCGGGGAGCTGTTTTTT. Amino acid sequence: CATSDISSTPYHTGELFF.